The 22 T cell receptor beta chains reported below all come from one sample, sequenced in a study of T cell responses to AZD1222 COVID-19 vaccine. Measured with immunoSEQ multiplex PCR; TCRdb has only the in-frame clones, and not every one. The sample shows 150,000 or so clones, about 91% of them seen only once. Sequencing used peripheral blood, obtained 28 days after the second AZD1222 dose. The receptor source for this set is an adult who received the AZD1222 COVID-19 vaccine.

This chain joins TRBV7-8 and TRBJ2-3; a possible D gene is TRBD2 (5 bases). V was cut by 3 bases and J by 5 bases, with 12 bases left in between. The CDR3 contains 14 residues. Germline V CDR1 and CDR2: SGHVS, FQNEAQ. CDR3 sequence: CASSLVEGRDTQYF. In nucleotides, the CDR3 is TGTGCCAGCAGCTTGGTAGAGGGCAGAGATACGCAGTATTTT.

The CDR3 DNA is TGTGCCAGCAGCCGGGGGGTGAGGGGACAGGCCCGGGAAGAGCAGTACTTC. Protein: CASSRGVRGQAREEQYF. The genes are TRBV11-3 and TRBJ2-7; tentative D call: TRBD1 (8 bases). The CDR3 runs 17 residues. Trimming pared 5 bases from V and 7 bases from J, leaving 27 bases between. The germline V gene encodes CDR1 SGHNT and CDR2 YENEEA. Full variable domain (rest looked up from reference TRBV11-3 and TRBJ2-7): EAGVVQSPRYKIIEKKQPVAFWCNPISGHNTLYWYLQNLGQGPELLIRYENEEAVDDSQLPKDRFSAERLKGVDSTLKIQPAELGDSAVYLCASSRGVRGQAREEQYFGPGTRLTVT.

For the CDR3, the DNA is TGTGCCAGCAGCTCAACAACTAGCGGGGGGGACACAGATACGCAGTATTTT. Translated: CASSSTTSGGDTDTQYF. The chain recombines TRBV7-9 with TRBJ2-3; the match to TRBD2 covers 13 bases. Germline values: CDR1 SEHNR, CDR2 FQNEAQ (reference sequence). V was clipped by 4 bases and J by 2 bases; unmatched bases: 6. There are 17 residues in the CDR3. Filled out from reference TRBV7-9 and TRBJ2-3, the complete variable domain reads DTGVSQNPRHKITKRGQNVTFRCDPISEHNRLYWYRQTLGQGPEFLTYFQNEAQLEKSRLLSDRFSAERPKGSFSTLEIQRTEQGDSAMYLCASSSTTSGGDTDTQYFGPGTRLTVL.

The V and J genes are TRBV19 and TRBJ1-5, with 9 bases matching TRBD1. This CDR3 spans 16 amino acids. The V segment lost 3 bases and the J segment 5 bases; nucleotides outside the gene matches: 8. Looked up from germline, CDR1 is LNHDA and CDR2 is SQIVND (reference sequence). Here the CDR3 DNA reads TGTGCCAGTAGTATTTTGGGACAGGGCATCGATCAGCCCCAGCATTTT. It specifies CASSILGQGIDQPQHF. Filled out from reference TRBV19 and TRBJ1-5, the complete variable domain reads DGGITQSPKYLFRKEGQNVTLSCEQNLNHDAMYWYRQDPGQGLRLIYYSQIVNDFQKGDIAEGYSVSREKKESFPLTVTSAQKNPTAFYLCASSILGQGIDQPQHFGDGTRLSIL.

The V call is TRBV7-8, the J call TRBJ2-2, with 13 bases fitting TRBD2. The CDR3 consists of 16 residues. The V and J ends lost 5 bases and 8 bases, in that order; junction bases with no gene match: 8. From germline, CDR1 is SGHVS and CDR2 FQNEAQ. The CDR3 region is CASSPWTSGSAGELFF. CDR3 coding DNA: TGTGCCAGCAGCCCTTGGACTAGCGGGAGCGCGGGGGAGCTGTTTTTT.

The chain uses TRBV14 and TRBJ2-2, with D possibly being TRBD1 (5 bases). The CDR3 loop spans 15 amino acids. Germline V gene data show CDR1 as SGHDN and CDR2 as FVKESK. V lost 2 bases to trimming and J lost 4 bases, with 11 bases between them. The CDR3 spells CASSQLWGPTGELFF. CDR3 bases: TGTGCCAGCAGCCAATTGTGGGGCCCCACCGGGGAGCTGTTTTTT. Full variable domain (remainder filled in from reference TRBV14 and TRBJ2-2): EAGVTQFPSHSVIEKGQTVTLRCDPISGHDNLYWYRRVMGKEIKFLLHFVKESKQDESGMPNNRFLAERTGGTYSTLKVQPAELEDSGVYFCASSQLWGPTGELFFGEGSRLTVL.

This clone was seen just once. The V gene is TRBV5-1, the J gene TRBJ1-3; TRBD1 is a possible D gene (5 bases). CDR1 is SGHRS and CDR2 is YFSETQ in the germline V gene. The CDR3 runs to 16 residues. V was trimmed by 4 bases and J by 2 bases, leaving 16 bases between them. As DNA, the CDR3 is TGCGCCAGCAGCATGGAGACAGCACTAACTGGAAACACCATATATTTT. It translates to CASSMETALTGNTIYF.

J is TRBJ1-2 and V is TRBV3-1 (or the pseudogene TRBV3-2); D not resolved. Germline CDR1 is LGHDT and CDR2 is YNNKEL (reference sequence). The CDR3 contains 13 residues. Trimming took 5 bases from V and 1 from J, leaving 8 bases between them. CDR3 region: CASSGHLNYGYTF. For the CDR3, the DNA is TGTGCCAGCAGCGGCCACCTTAACTATGGCTACACCTTC.

The rearrangement joins TRBV11-3 to TRBJ2-7, with 7 bases identical to TRBD2. CDR1 and CDR2 (germline): SGHNT, YENEEA. V gave up 3 bases and J gave up 8 bases; unmatched junction bases: 7. This CDR3 is built from 13 residues. CDR3 protein: CASSFSTSQKQYF. The CDR3 nucleotides are TGTGCCAGCAGCTTTTCGACTAGCCAAAAGCAGTACTTC.

V usage is TRBV2 and J usage is TRBJ2-7; 9 bases are a match to TRBD1. The CDR3 runs to 16 residues. V was clipped by 3 bases and J by 6 bases; unmatched bases: 12. Germline V CDR1 and CDR2: SNHLY, FYNNEI. The CDR3 DNA reads TGTGCCAGCAGTGATCGTGGGACAGGGAGTGGGACCGAGCAGTACTTC. Amino acid sequence: CASSDRGTGSGTEQYF.

This sequence joins TRBV7-2 and TRBJ2-7, with no clear D. Trimming removed 0 bases from V and 1 base from J, with 7 bases in between. The CDR3 totals 14 residues. Germline CDR1 SGHTA, CDR2 FQGNSA. DNA of the CDR3: TGTGCCAGCAGCTTAGCAGCGCATTCCTACGAGCAGTACTTC. It encodes CASSLAAHSYEQYF.

This clone was counted a single time. The J gene is TRBJ2-1, the V gene TRBV9; a possible D gene is TRBD2 (6 bases). The germline V gene encodes CDR1 SGDLS and CDR2 YYNGEE. V was clipped by 0 bases and J by 7 bases, with 11 bases between them. This CDR3 comprises 14 residues. DNA of the CDR3: TGTGCCAGCAGCGTAGCAGGGACTGCGAATGAGCAGTTCTTC. Translation gives CASSVAGTANEQFF.

This chain connects TRBV12-5 to TRBJ1-2; 10 positions match TRBD1. Losses at the gene ends were 7 bases for V and 7 bases for J; bases not matched to a gene: 9. The germline gives CDR1 LGHNT, CDR2 FRNRAP. This CDR3 contains 14 residues. The CDR3 region has the DNA TGTGCTAGTGTCACGACAGGGGGCTCGAGTGGCTACACCTTC. Protein: CASVTTGGSSGYTF.

The genes are TRBV30 and TRBJ2-1, with 13 bases aligning to TRBD2. The junction had 2 bases not matched to a gene; V was cut back by 2 bases and J by 4 bases. Germline lookup yields CDR1 GTSNPN and CDR2 SVGIG (reference sequence). The CDR3 is made up of 15 amino acids. CDR3 sequence reads: CAWSSGLAGYNEQFF. The CDR3 DNA is TGTGCCTGGAGTTCGGGACTAGCGGGATACAATGAGCAGTTCTTC.

The genes are TRBV4-1 and TRBJ2-7; D is unresolved. V lost 0 bases and J 5 bases, leaving 14 bases between the germline ends. In germline, CDR1 is MGHRA, CDR2 YSYEKL. The CDR3 is 15 amino acids. The CDR3 is CASSQEALALNEQYF. CDR3 DNA: TGCGCCAGCAGCCAAGAGGCTCTGGCGCTGAACGAGCAGTACTTC.

The V gene is TRBV19, the J gene TRBJ2-1; 10 positions match TRBD2. The germline CDR1 and CDR2 sequences are LNHDA and SQIVND (reference sequence). The CDR3 runs to 15 residues. Trimming cost V 7 bases and J 10 bases; bases outside gene matches: 13. CDR3 bases: TGTGCCAGTACCACAAGCGGGGGGGCCGTAGGAGAGCAGTTCTTC. Translation gives CASTTSGGAVGEQFF.

The J gene is TRBJ2-1, the V gene TRBV12-5; D is unclear. The germline gives CDR1 LGHNT, CDR2 FRNRAP. This CDR3 has 14 residues. V was pared by 4 bases and J by 2 bases, with 9 bases between. The CDR3 here is CASGSPAPYNEQFF. CDR3 in DNA: TGTGCTAGTGGTTCCCCAGCGCCCTACAATGAGCAGTTCTTC. Full variable domain (remainder filled in from reference TRBV12-5 and TRBJ2-1): DARVTQTPRHKVTEMGQEVTMRCQPILGHNTVFWYRQTMMQGLELLAYFRNRAPLDDSGMPKDRFSAEMPDATLATLKIQPSEPRDSAVYFCASGSPAPYNEQFFGPGTRLTVL.

The CDR3 region has the DNA TGTGCCAGCAGCTTAGGACTAGCGGGAGGCCAAGAGACCCAGTACTTC. This gives the protein CASSLGLAGGQETQYF. The rearrangement links TRBV7-8 to TRBJ2-5, with 13 bases lining up with TRBD2. V lost 1 base, J lost 1 base, and 0 bases stayed unmatched. Germline CDR1 is SGHVS and CDR2 is FQNEAQ. The CDR3 length is 16 residues.

The CDR3 reads CSASSGREQYF. CDR3 nucleotide sequence: TGCAGTGCTAGTTCGGGGAGAGAGCAGTACTTC. The J gene is TRBJ2-7, the V gene TRBV20-1, with a weak D call TRBD2 (5 bases). The CDR3 is made up of 11 amino acids. Germline V lookup: CDR1 DFQATT, CDR2 SNEGSKA (reference sequence). V was shortened by 3 bases and J by 7 bases, with 10 bases between the two germline ends.

This chain connects TRBV7-9 to TRBJ1-6; tentative D call: TRBD1 (6 bases). The length of the CDR3 is 16 residues. Germline V gene sequence: CDR1 SEHNR, CDR2 FQNEAQ (reference sequence). V lost 1 base, J lost 6 bases, and 13 bases lay in between. DNA of the CDR3: TGTGCCAGCAGCTTAGACAGGGCCCTGGGTAATTCACCCCTCCACTTT. This translates into CASSLDRALGNSPLHF.

V and J are TRBV10-1 and TRBJ2-3; TRBD1 or TRBD2 may be the D gene (5 bases each). Germline CDR1 is WNHNN and CDR2 is SYGVQD (reference sequence). V lost 8 bases, J lost 2 bases, and 17 bases lay in between. CDR3 length equals 15 residues. This chain's CDR3 is CASPGPGPNTDTQYF. Here the CDR3 DNA reads TGCGCCAGCCCTGGACCGGGACCAAACACAGATACGCAGTATTTT.

This clone turned up a few times. The chain employs TRBV7-6 and TRBJ1-2; D gene ambiguous. The germline gives CDR1 SGHVS, CDR2 FNYEAQ. This CDR3 spans 12 amino acids. Trimming shortened V by 7 bases and J by 5 bases, and 11 bases separated the two germline ends. As DNA, the CDR3 is TGTGCCAGCATGGGCAGGCTGTATGGCTACACCTTC. This translates into CASMGRLYGYTF.